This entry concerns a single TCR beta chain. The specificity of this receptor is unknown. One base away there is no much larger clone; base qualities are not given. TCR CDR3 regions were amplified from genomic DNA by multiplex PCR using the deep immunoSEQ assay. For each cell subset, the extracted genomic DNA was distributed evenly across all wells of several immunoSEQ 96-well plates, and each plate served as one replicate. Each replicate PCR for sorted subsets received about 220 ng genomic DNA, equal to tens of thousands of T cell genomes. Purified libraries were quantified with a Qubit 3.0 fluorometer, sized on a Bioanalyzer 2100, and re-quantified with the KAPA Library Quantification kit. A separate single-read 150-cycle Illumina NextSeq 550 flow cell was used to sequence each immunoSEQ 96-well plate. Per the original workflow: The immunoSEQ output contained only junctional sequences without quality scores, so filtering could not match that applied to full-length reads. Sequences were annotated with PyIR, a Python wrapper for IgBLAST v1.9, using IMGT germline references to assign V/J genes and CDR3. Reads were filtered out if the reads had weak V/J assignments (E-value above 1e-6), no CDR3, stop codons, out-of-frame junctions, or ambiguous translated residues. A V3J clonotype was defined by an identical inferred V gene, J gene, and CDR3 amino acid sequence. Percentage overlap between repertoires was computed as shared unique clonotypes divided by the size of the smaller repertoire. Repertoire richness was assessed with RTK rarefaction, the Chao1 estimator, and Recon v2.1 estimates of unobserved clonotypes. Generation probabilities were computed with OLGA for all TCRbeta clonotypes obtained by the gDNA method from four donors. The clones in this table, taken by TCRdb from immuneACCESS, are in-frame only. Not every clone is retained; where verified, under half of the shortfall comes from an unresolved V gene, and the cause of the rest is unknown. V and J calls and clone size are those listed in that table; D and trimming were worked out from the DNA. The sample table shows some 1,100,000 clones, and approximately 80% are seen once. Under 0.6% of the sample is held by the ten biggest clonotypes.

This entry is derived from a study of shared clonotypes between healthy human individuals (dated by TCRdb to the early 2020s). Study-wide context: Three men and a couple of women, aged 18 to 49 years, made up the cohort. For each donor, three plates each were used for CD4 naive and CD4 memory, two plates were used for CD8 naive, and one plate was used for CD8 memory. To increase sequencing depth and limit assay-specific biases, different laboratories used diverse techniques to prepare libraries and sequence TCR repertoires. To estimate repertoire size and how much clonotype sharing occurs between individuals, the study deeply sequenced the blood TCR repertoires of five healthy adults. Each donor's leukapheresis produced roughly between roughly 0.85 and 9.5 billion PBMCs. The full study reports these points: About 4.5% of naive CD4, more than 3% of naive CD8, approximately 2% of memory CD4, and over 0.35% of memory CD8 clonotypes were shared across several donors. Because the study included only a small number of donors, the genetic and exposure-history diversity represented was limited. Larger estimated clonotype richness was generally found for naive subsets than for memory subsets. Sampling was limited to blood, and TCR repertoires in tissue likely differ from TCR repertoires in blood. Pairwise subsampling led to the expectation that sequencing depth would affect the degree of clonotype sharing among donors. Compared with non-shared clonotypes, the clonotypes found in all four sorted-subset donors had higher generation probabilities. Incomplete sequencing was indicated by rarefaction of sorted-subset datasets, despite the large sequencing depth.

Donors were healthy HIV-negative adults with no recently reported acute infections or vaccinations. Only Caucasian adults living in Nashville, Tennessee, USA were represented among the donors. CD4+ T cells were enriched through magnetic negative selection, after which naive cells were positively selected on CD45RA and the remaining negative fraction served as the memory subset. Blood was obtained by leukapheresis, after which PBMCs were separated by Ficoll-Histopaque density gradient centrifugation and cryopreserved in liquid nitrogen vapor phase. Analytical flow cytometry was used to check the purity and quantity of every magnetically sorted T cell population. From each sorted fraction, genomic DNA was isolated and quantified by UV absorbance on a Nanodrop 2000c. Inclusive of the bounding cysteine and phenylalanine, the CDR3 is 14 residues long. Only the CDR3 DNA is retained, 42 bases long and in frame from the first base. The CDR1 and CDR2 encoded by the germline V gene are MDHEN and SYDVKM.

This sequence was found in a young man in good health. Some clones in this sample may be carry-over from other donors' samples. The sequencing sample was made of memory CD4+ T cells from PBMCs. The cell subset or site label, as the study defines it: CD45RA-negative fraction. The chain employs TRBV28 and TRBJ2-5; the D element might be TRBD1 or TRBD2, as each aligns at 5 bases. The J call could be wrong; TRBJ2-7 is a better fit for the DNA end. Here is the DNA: TGTGCCAGCAGTCCCTCGTGGGGCGGGTACGAGCAGTACTTC. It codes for CASSPSWGGYEQYF.